The 5 T cell receptor beta chains below come from one sample, sequenced in a study of T cell responses to AZD1222 COVID-19 vaccine. Clones were sequenced by immunoSEQ multiplex PCR, and TCRdb holds only the in-frame ones, with some missing. Counted here are 50,000 to 70,000 clones, more than 80% occurring once; the ten biggest clones make up approximately 20%. Here the sequenced sample was peripheral blood, taken on day 0 of MenACWY control vaccination. These receptors originate from an adult in good health.

This clone was detected a few times. This sequence joins TRBV7-2 and TRBJ2-3; 8 positions match TRBD2. V dropped 1 base and J dropped 5; count of bases not matched to a gene: 5. The CDR3 length is 15 residues. Germline V lookup: CDR1 SGHTA, CDR2 FQGNSA. DNA of the CDR3: TGTGCCAGCAGCTTAGGAGCGGGAGAGGGAGATACGCAGTATTTT. Amino acid sequence: CASSLGAGEGDTQYF.

This chain links TRBV28 with TRBJ2-5; 10 positions agree with TRBD1. Germline V lookup: CDR1 MDHEN, CDR2 SYDVKM. This CDR3 region has 17 residues. Germline trimming cut 8 bases from V and 0 bases from J; bases unmatched to any gene: 12. CDR3 sequence: CASLRGQGPPDQETQYF. The CDR3 bases are TGTGCCAGCCTAAGGGGACAGGGGCCCCCGGACCAAGAGACCCAGTACTTC.

The chain employs TRBV7-2 and TRBJ1-5, with D perhaps TRBD1 (5 bases). The germline V and J ends were trimmed by 2 bases and 0 bases, with 14 bases remaining between them. CDR3 length equals 17 residues. The V gene's germline CDR1 is SGHTA and CDR2 FQGNSA. The CDR3 DNA sequence: TGTGCCAGCAGCTTAAGGGGCAGGGCATATAGCAATCAGCCCCAGCATTTT. Its translation: CASSLRGRAYSNQPQHF.

This clone was picked up a small number of times. The V gene is TRBV21-1, the J gene TRBJ1-6; TRBD1 is taken as the D call from the table, unchecked against the DNA. TRBV21-1 is designated a pseudogene. CDR3 length: 18 amino acids. CDR3 sequence: CASRSGTGLSSYNSPLHF. In DNA form, the CDR3 reads TGTGCCAGCAGATCCGGGACAGGCTTGAGCTCCTATAATTCACCCCTCCACTTT.

This chain joins TRBV3-1 (or the pseudogene TRBV3-2) and TRBJ2-1, with D unclear. V was cut by 2 bases and J by 8 bases, with 7 bases left in between. The length of the CDR3 is 12 residues. Germline V lookup: CDR1 LGHDT, CDR2 YNNKEL (reference sequence). CDR3 region: CASSQPGHEQFF. Written as DNA, the CDR3 is TGTGCCAGCAGCCAACCCGGTCATGAGCAGTTCTTC.